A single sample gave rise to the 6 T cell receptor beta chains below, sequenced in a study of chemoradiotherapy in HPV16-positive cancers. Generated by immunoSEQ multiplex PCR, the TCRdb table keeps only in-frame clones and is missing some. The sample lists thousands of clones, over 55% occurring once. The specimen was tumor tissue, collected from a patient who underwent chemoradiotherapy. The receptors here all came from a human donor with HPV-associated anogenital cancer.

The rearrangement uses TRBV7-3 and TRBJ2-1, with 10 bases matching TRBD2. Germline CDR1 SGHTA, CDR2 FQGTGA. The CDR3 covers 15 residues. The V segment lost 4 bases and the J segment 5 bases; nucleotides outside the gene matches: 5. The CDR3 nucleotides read TGTGCCAGCAGCTCTATAGCGGGAGGTAACAATGAGCAGTTCTTC. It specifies CASSSIAGGNNEQFF.

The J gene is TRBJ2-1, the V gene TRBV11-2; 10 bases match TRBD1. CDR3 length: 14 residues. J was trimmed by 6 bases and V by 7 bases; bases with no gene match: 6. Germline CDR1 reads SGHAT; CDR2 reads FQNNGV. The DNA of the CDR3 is TGTGCCAGCACCCATGGACAGGGGGTCAATGAGCAGTTCTTC. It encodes CASTHGQGVNEQFF.

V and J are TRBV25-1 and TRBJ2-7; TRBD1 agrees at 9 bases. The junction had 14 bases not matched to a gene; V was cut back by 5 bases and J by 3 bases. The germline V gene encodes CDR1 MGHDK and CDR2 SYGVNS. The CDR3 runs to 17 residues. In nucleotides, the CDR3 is TGTGCCAGCAGTCCCTTCAAAGGGGACAGGGATCGCTACGAGCAGTACTTC. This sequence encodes CASSPFKGDRDRYEQYF.

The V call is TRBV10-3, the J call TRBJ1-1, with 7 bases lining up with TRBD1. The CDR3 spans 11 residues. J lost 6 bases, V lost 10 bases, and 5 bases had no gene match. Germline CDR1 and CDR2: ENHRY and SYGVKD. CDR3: CATLQGAEAFF. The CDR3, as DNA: TGTGCCACCCTGCAGGGGGCTGAAGCTTTCTTT.

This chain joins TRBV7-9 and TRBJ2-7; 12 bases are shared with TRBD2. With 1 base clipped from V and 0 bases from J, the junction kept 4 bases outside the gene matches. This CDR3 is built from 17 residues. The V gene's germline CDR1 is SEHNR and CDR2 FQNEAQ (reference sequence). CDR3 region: CASSLVKTSGGSYEQYF. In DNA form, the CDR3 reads TGTGCCAGCAGCTTAGTAAAGACTAGCGGGGGCTCCTACGAGCAGTACTTC.

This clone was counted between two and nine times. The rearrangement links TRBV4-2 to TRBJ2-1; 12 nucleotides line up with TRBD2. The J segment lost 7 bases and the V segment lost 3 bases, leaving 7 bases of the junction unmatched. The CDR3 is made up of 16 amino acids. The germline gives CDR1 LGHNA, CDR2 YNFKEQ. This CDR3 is CASSQLGLAGGNEQFF. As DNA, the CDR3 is TGTGCCAGCAGCCAGCTCGGCCTAGCGGGAGGGAATGAGCAGTTCTTC.